This is a list of T cell receptor beta chains from one sample in a study of OX40 agonist ivuxolimab in advanced cancers. Sequencing was performed with immunoSEQ multiplex PCR; in TCRdb, only in-frame clones are kept and a portion is missing. There are some 78,000 clones in the sample; around 83% occur only once, and 0.99% lies in the top ten. This sample comprised CD4+ or CD8+ T cells sorted from blood, obtained in a trial of the OX40 agonist ivuxolimab. The receptors come from an adult with an advanced solid tumor such as melanoma, head and neck, liver or kidney cancer. CDR3s include the opening cysteine and the closing phenylalanine or tryptophan. The order of the fields is V gene, clone size, D gene, J gene, CDR3 protein, CDR3 DNA. A D gene is named only where the DNA matches it firmly. Not every row has a clone size; where given, it reads once, few, many or a size class.

>TRBV19|.|TRBD1|TRBJ1-2
CASRPDRDYGYTF
TGTGCCAGTAGACCGGACAGGGACTATGGCTACACCTTC
>TRBV27|few|TRBD1|TRBJ1-1
CASSSPKQGGVRNTEAFF
TGTGCCAGCAGTTCACCGAAACAGGGGGGCGTTCGGAACACTGAAGCTTTCTTT
>TRBV6-5|.|.|TRBJ2-7
CASSYGAGYRYEQYF
TGTGCCAGCAGTTACGGGGCAGGGTATAGGTACGAGCAGTACTTC
>TRBV2|.|.|TRBJ1-1
CASSKRRDTQTNTEAFF
TGTGCCAGCAGCAAACGACGGGACACTCAAACGAACACTGAAGCTTTCTTT
>TRBV7-9|once|TRBD2|TRBJ2-1
CASSFSGGFDNEQFF
TGTGCCAGCAGCTTTAGCGGGGGTTTCGACAATGAGCAGTTCTTC
>TRBV9|.|.|TRBJ1-4
CASSVAARATNEKLFF
TGTGCCAGCAGCGTAGCCGCTAGGGCAACTAATGAAAAACTGTTTTTT
>TRBV18|once|.|TRBJ2-1
CASSPETSEQFF
TGTGCCAGCTCACCCGAGACTAGTGAGCAGTTCTTC
>TRBV5-1|.|TRBD1|TRBJ1-4
CASRSGTGGPNEKLFF
TGCGCCAGCAGATCCGGGACAGGGGGCCCTAATGAAAAACTGTTTTTT
>TRBV9|.|.|TRBJ2-2
CASSATGRTNTGELFF
TGTGCCAGCAGCGCTACCGGGAGAACGAACACCGGGGAGCTGTTTTTT
>TRBV15|.|.|TRBJ2-1
CATSSILAREGDEQFF
TGTGCCACCAGCAGCATCTTAGCACGGGAAGGGGATGAGCAGTTCTTC
>TRBV7-2|.|TRBD1|TRBJ2-7
CASSLGGTGREQYF
TGTGCCAGCAGCTTAGGGGGGACAGGGCGCGAGCAGTACTTC
>TRBV5-5|.|.|TRBJ2-2
CASILMGNTGELFF
TGTGCCAGCATTCTGATGGGGAACACCGGGGAGCTGTTTTTT
>TRBV29-1|.|.|TRBJ2-5
CSTGQGQETQYF
TGCAGCACGGGGCAGGGACAAGAGACCCAGTACTTC
>TRBV7-2|.|.|TRBJ2-7
CASSPTGNGYEQYF
TGTGCCAGCAGCCCAACAGGGAACGGCTACGAGCAGTACTTC
>TRBV6-1|.|.|TRBJ2-7
CASTRDGASYEQYF
TGTGCCAGCACCCGGGACGGAGCTTCCTACGAGCAGTACTTC
>TRBV11-3|.|TRBD1|TRBJ2-2
CASSFAGTANTGELFF
TGTGCCAGCAGCTTCGCCGGGACAGCGAACACCGGGGAGCTGTTTTTT
>TRBV27|.|TRBD1|TRBJ1-2
CASSPWTGRRDYTF
TGTGCCAGCAGTCCATGGACAGGGCGCCGCGACTACACCTTC
>TRBV2|.|TRBD1|TRBJ2-2
CASKGTGNTGELFF
TGTGCCAGCAAGGGGACAGGGAACACCGGGGAGCTGTTTTTT
>TRBV6-5|.|.|TRBJ1-5
CASSYAHQPQHF
TGTGCCAGCAGTTACGCCCATCAGCCCCAGCATTTT
>TRBV2|.|TRBD1|TRBJ2-7
CASRDRASYEQYF
TGTGCCAGCAGAGACAGGGCATCCTACGAGCAGTACTTC
>TRBV14|once|TRBD1|TRBJ2-1
CASSQAGRGNNEQFF
TGTGCCAGCAGCCAAGCTGGCAGGGGGAACAATGAGCAGTTCTTC
>TRBV9|.|.|TRBJ1-2
CASSVGRQGYSRYGYTF
TGTGCCAGCAGCGTAGGCCGGCAGGGCTATAGTCGGTATGGCTACACCTTC
>TRBV5-1|.|.|TRBJ2-3
CASSLAGQGTDTQYF
TGCGCCAGCAGCTTGGCAGGGCAGGGCACAGATACGCAGTATTTT
>TRBV11-2|.|.|TRBJ1-1
CASSAWLGKNTEAFF
TGTGCCAGCAGCGCATGGTTGGGGAAGAACACTGAAGCTTTCTTT
>TRBV30|.|.|TRBJ2-3
CAWRGNTDTQYF
TGTGCCTGGAGGGGAAATACAGATACGCAGTATTTT
>TRBV2|.|.|TRBJ2-5
CASSTTRSETQYF
TGTGCCAGCAGTACCACCCGTTCAGAGACCCAGTACTTC
>TRBV4-3|.|.|TRBJ1-1
CASSLGVIGANTEAFF
TGCGCCAGCAGCCTAGGAGTGATTGGGGCGAACACTGAAGCTTTCTTT
>TRBV7-2|once|.|TRBJ1-5
CASSLPGANQPQHF
TGTGCCAGCAGCTTACCGGGGGCCAATCAGCCCCAGCATTTT
>TRBV6-6|.|TRBD2|TRBJ2-3
CASSLAGLADTQYF
TGTGCCAGCAGTTTAGCGGGACTAGCCGATACGCAGTATTTT
>TRBV6-1|.|.|TRBJ2-7
CASSDYYEQYF
TGTGCCAGCAGTGATTATTACGAGCAGTACTTC
>TRBV29-1|large|.|TRBJ1-2
CSVAHSTNYGYTF
TGCAGCGTTGCGCACAGTACTAACTATGGCTACACCTTC
>TRBV5-1|.|.|TRBJ2-5
CASNPRAPFQETQYF
TGCGCCAGCAACCCCCGGGCCCCTTTCCAAGAGACCCAGTACTTC
>TRBV5-1|.|.|TRBJ1-2
CASSLGQNYGYTF
TGCGCCAGCAGCTTGGGACAGAACTATGGCTACACCTTC
>TRBV30|.|.|TRBJ2-7
CAWKGGAPYEQYF
TGTGCCTGGAAGGGGGGAGCTCCCTACGAGCAGTACTTC
>TRBV28|.|.|TRBJ1-1
CASTDPGEGGAEAFF
TGTGCCAGCACCGACCCAGGGGAAGGGGGGGCTGAAGCTTTCTTT
>TRBV5-4|.|.|TRBJ1-1
CASSLSVGLNTEAFF
TGTGCCAGCAGCTTGTCCGTCGGGTTGAACACTGAAGCTTTCTTT
>TRBV10-3|.|.|TRBJ1-1
CAISAIENTEAFF
TGTGCCATCAGTGCAATCGAGAACACTGAAGCTTTCTTT